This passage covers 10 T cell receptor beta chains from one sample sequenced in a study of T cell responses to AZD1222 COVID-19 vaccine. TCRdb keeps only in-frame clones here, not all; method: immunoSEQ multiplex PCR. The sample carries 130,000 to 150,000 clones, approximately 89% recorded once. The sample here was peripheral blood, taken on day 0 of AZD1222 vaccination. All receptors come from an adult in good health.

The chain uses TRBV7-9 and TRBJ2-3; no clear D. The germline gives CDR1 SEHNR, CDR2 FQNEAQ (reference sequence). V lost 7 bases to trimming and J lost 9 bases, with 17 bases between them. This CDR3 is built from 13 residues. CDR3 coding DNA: TGTGCCAGCAACATCGCCCGGAGTAAAACGCAGTATTTT. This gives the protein CASNIARSKTQYF.

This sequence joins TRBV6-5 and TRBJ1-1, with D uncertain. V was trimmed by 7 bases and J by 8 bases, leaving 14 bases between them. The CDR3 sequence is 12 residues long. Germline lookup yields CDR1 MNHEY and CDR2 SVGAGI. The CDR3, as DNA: TGTGCCAGCAAAAACCCCGTGAGCGAAGCTTTCTTT. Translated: CASKNPVSEAFF.

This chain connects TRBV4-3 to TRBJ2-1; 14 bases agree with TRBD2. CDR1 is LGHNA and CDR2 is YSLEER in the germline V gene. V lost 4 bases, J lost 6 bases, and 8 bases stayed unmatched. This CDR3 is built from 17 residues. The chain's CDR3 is CASSRRLAGGPGNEQFF. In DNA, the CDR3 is TGCGCCAGCAGCCGAAGACTAGCGGGAGGGCCTGGCAATGAGCAGTTCTTC.

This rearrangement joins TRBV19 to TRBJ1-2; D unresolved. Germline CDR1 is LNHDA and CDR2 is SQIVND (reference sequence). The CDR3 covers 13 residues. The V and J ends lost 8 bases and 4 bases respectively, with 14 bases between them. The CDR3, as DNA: TGTGCCAGTGCCCGGGCAGGCTCCTATGGCTACACCTTC. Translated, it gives CASARAGSYGYTF.

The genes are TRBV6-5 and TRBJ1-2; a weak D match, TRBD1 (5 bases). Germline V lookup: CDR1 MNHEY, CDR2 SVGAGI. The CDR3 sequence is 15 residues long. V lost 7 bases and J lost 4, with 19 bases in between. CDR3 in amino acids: CASTSTGAGSYGYTF. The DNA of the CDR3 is TGTGCCAGCACCTCAACCGGTGCAGGGTCCTATGGCTACACCTTC.

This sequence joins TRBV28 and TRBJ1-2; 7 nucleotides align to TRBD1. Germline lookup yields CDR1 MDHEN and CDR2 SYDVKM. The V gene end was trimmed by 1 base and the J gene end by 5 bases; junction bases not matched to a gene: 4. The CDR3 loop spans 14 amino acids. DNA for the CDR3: TGTGCCAGCAGTTTATACAAGACAGGGTATGGCTACACCTTC. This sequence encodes CASSLYKTGYGYTF.

CDR3 sequence: CASSPIGSVAQYF. CDR3 bases: TGTGCCAGCAGCCCCATAGGGTCGGTGGCCCAGTACTTC. The V gene is TRBV14, the J gene TRBJ2-5; D remains ambiguous. The V gene lost 4 bases and the J gene lost 9 bases, with 15 bases spanning the gap. The CDR3 runs 13 residues. Germline CDR1 is SGHDN and CDR2 is FVKESK.

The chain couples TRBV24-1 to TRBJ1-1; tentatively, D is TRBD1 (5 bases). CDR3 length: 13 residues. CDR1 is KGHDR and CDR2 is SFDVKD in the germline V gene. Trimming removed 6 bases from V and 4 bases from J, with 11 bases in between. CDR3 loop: CATSFGGGTEAFF. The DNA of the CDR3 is TGTGCCACCAGTTTCGGGGGTGGCACTGAAGCTTTCTTT.

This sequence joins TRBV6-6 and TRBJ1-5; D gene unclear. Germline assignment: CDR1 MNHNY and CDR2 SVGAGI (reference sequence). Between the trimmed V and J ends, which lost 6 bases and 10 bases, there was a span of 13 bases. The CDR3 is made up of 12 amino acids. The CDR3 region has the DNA TGTGCCAGCAGCCACCCCGAGGGACCCCAGCATTTT. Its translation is CASSHPEGPQHF.

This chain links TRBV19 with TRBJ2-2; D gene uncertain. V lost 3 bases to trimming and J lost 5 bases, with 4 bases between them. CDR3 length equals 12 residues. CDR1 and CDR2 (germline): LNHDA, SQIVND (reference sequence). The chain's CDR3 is CASSIGTGELFF. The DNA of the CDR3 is TGTGCCAGTAGTATCGGGACCGGGGAGCTGTTTTTT.